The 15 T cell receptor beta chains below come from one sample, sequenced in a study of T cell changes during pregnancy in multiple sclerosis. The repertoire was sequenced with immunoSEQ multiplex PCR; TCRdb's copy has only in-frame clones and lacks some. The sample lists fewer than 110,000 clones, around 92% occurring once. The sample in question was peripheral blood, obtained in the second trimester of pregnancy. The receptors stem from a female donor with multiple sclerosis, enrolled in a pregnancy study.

This CDR3 is CASSPRLAEAGELFF. The CDR3 bases are TGTGCCAGCAGTCCCAGGTTAGCGGAGGCCGGGGAGCTGTTTTTT. The chain carries TRBV7-9 and TRBJ2-2, with D perhaps matching TRBD2 (6 bases). CDR3 size: 15 residues. The V and J ends lost 6 bases and 6 bases respectively, with 17 bases between them. In germline, CDR1 is SEHNR, CDR2 FQNEAQ (reference sequence).

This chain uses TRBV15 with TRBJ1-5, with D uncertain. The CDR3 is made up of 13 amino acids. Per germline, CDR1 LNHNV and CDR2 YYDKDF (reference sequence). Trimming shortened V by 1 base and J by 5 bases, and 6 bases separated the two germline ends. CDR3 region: CATSRAGYQPQHF. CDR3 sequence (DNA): TGTGCCACCAGCAGAGCAGGCTATCAGCCCCAGCATTTT.

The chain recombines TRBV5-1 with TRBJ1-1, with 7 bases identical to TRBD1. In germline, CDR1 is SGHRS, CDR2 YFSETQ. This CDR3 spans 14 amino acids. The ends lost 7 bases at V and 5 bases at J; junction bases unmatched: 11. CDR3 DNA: TGCGCCAGCGCGAGACAGGGAGTTTTGACTGAAGCTTTCTTT. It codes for CASARQGVLTEAFF.

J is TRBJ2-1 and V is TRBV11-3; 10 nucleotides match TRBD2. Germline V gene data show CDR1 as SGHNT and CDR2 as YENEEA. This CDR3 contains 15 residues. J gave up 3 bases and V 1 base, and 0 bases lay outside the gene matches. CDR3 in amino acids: CASSLGTSGYNEQFF. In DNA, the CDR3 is TGTGCCAGCAGCTTAGGGACTAGCGGCTACAATGAGCAGTTCTTC.

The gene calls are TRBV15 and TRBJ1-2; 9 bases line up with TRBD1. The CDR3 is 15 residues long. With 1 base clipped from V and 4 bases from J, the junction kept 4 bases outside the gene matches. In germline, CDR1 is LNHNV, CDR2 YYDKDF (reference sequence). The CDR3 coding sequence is TGTGCCACCAGCAGAGGACAGGGGGTGAGCTATGGCTACACCTTC. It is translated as CATSRGQGVSYGYTF. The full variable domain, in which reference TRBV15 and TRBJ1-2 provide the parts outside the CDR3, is DAMVIQNPRYQVTQFGKPVTLSCSQTLNHNVMYWYQQKSSQAPKLLFHYYDKDFNNEADTPDNFQSRRPNTSFCFLDIRSPGLGDTAMYLCATSRGQGVSYGYTFGSGTRLTVV.

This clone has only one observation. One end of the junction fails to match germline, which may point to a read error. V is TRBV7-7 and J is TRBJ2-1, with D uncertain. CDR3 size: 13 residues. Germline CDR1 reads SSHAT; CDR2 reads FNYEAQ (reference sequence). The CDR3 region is CASSSSLYNEQFF. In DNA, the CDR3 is TGTGCTAGCAGCTCCTCCCTCTACAATGAGCAGTTCTTC.

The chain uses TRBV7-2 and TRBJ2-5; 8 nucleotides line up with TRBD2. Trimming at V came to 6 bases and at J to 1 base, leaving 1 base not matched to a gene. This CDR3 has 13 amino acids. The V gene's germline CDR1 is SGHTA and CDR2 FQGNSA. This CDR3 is CASRLAVQETQYF. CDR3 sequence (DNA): TGTGCCAGCAGACTAGCGGTCCAAGAGACCCAGTACTTC.

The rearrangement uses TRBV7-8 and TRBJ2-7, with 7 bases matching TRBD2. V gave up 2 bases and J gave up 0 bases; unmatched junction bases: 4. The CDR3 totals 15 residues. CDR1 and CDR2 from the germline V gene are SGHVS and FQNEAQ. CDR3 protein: CASSLRRESSYEQYF. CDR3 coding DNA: TGTGCCAGCAGCTTAAGGCGGGAGAGCTCCTACGAGCAGTACTTC.

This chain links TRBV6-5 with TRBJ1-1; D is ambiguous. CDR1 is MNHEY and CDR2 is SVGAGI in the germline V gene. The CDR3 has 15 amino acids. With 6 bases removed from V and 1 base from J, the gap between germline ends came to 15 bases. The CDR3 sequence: CASRTGNTKNTEAFF. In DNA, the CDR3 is TGTGCCAGCAGGACGGGAAATACAAAGAACACTGAAGCTTTCTTT.

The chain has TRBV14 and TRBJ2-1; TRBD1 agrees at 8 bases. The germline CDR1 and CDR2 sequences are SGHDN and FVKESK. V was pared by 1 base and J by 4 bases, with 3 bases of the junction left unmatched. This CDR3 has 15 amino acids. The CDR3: CASSQVQGDYNEQFF. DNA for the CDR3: TGTGCCAGCAGCCAAGTACAGGGGGATTACAATGAGCAGTTCTTC. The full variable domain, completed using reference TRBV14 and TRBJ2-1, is EAGVTQFPSHSVIEKGQTVTLRCDPISGHDNLYWYRRVMGKEIKFLLHFVKESKQDESGMPNNRFLAERTGGTYSTLKVQPAELEDSGVYFCASSQVQGDYNEQFFGPGTRLTVL.

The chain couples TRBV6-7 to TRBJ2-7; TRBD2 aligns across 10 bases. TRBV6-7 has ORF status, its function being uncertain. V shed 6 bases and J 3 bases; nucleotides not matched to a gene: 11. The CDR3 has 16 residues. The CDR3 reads CASSTSGTQINYEQYF. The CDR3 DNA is TGTGCCAGCAGCACTAGCGGGACCCAAATCAACTACGAGCAGTACTTC.

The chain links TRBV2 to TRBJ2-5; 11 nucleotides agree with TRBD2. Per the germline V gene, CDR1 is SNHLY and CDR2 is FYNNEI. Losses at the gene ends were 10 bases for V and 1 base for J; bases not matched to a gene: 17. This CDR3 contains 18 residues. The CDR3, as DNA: TGTGCCACCCAACTCTACCTAGCGGGGGGAGGGGCCCAAGAGACCCAGTACTTC. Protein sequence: CATQLYLAGGGAQETQYF.

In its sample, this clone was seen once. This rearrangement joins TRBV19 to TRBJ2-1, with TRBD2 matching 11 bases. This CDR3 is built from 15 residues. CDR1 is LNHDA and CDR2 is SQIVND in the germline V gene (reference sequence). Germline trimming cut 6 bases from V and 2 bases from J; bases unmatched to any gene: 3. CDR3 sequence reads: CASRMTSGAYNEQFF. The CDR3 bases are TGTGCCAGTAGGATGACTAGCGGGGCCTACAATGAGCAGTTCTTC.

CDR3 amino acids: CASSEYAGVNEQFF. In DNA, the CDR3 is TGTGCCAGCAGTGAATATGCAGGGGTCAATGAGCAGTTCTTC. V and J are TRBV2 and TRBJ2-1; tentative D call: TRBD1 (6 bases). The V end lost 2 bases, the J end lost 6 bases, and 11 bases lay between the germline ends. Looked up from germline, CDR1 is SNHLY and CDR2 is FYNNEI. The CDR3 sequence is 14 residues long. The full variable domain, with the rest looked up from reference TRBV2 and TRBJ2-1, is EPEVTQTPSHQVTQMGQEVILRCVPISNHLYFYWYRQILGQKVEFLVSFYNNEISEKSEIFDDQFSVERPDGSNFTLKIRSTKLEDSAMYFCASSEYAGVNEQFFGPGTRLTVL.

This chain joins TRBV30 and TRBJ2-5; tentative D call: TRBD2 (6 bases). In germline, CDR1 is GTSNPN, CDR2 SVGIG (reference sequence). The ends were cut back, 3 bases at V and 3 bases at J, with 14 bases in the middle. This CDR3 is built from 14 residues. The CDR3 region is CAWRPRGSEETQYF. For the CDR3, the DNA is TGTGCCTGGAGGCCCCGGGGGAGTGAAGAGACCCAGTACTTC.